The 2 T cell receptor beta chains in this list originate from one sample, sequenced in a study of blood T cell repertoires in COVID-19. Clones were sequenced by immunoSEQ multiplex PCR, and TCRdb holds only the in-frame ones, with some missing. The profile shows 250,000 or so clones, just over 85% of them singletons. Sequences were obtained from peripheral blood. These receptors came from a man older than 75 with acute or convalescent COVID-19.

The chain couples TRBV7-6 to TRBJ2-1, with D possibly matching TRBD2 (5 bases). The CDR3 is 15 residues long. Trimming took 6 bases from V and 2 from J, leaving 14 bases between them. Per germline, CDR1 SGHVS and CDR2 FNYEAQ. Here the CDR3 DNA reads TGTGCCAGCAGTCTAGGACGGGGAGCCTACAATGAGCAGTTCTTC. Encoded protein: CASSLGRGAYNEQFF.

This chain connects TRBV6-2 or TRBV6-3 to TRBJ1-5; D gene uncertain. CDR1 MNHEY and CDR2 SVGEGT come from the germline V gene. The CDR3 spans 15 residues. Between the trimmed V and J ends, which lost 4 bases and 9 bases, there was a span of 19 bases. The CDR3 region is CASSFRRDTYPPQHF. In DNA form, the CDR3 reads TGTGCCAGCAGTTTTCGTCGAGACACCTATCCGCCCCAGCATTTT.